This TCR beta chain derives from a study of blood T cells in healthy people across ages (dated by TCRdb to between 2015 and 2016). Notes on the research overall: In model experiments, template switching captured about one uniquely barcoded TCR beta cDNA molecule for every two T cells. To avoid experimental bias, donors of different ages were distributed randomly across sequencing lanes. Using the same blood draw, the study looked at two additional independent replicas of 1 million unique cDNA reads for two donors, one aged 18 to 30 and the other aged 80 or older. The study measured age-related changes in TCR beta repertoire diversity using deep sequencing normalized with unique cDNA molecular identifiers. Four age groups were formed from the donors: young (average roughly 15 years), middle-aged (approximately 39), aged (roughly 56) and long-lived (more than 75).

The library was produced with 5' RACE. Reads for this sample came from an Illumina HiSeq 2500. A second PCR of roughly 6 to 12 cycles was performed with a sample-barcoded 5' primer and a J-beta primer mix. A template-switch 5' adaptor carrying 12 random nucleotides introduced a unique molecular identifier onto each TCR beta cDNA molecule. Each sample yielded at least 2.5 million CDR3-containing paired-end reads. First-strand cDNA synthesis was performed from all RNA using the Mint cDNA synthesis kit, with priming by a TRBC-specific oligonucleotide. Following uracil-DNA glycosylase treatment, all cDNA underwent a first 18-cycle PCR with the universal primers M1SS and BC2_uni_R. The authors' pipeline ran thus. For normalization, 1 million high-quality reads, each with a distinct molecular identifier, were randomly selected from each sample. Reads with shared molecular identifiers were discarded instead of being binned into consensus sequences. MiTCR, set to a Q25 quality threshold and the strictest error-elimination algorithm, was used for CDR3 identification, clonotype clustering and error correction. Lower-bound total TCR beta diversity was estimated with a nonparametric unseen species model using Euler transformation. The public sequencing data were trimmed at Q25 with fastp and processed into clonotypes with MiXCR by TCRdb, which kept only in-frame beta chains. Records with the same CDR3 protein are collapsed into one entry carrying the most frequent genes and DNA. The V and J calls were determined by TCRdb, not by the authors. This sample has around 1,600,000 distinct CDR3 sequences in its table, and approximately 43% of those were observed once. Around 4% of the sample lies in the top ten.

Donors were 39 systemically healthy Caucasian individuals from Russia aged roughly 6 to 100 years. About 9.8 milliliters of peripheral blood were drawn from each donor into EDTA-treated Vacutainer tubes. Ficoll-Paque density-gradient centrifugation was used to isolate PBMCs, with at least 6.5 million per sample. Total RNA, at least 6 micrograms per sample, was extracted from PBMCs with Trizol reagent. For every donor, flow cytometry on a PBMC aliquot measured the percentage of naive CD45RAhigh/CD27high T cells. Inclusive of the bounding cysteine and phenylalanine, the CDR3 is 15 residues long. The read is trimmed to its CDR3 DNA, 45 bases read in frame from base 1. The V end gives up 3 bases and the J end 3 bases, leaving 4 bases in the junction not matched to a gene. CDR1 and CDR2 (SNHLY, FYNNEI) derive from the germline V gene. Results the study describes overall, beyond this receptor: Total diversity estimates from one million sequenced T cells were considered lower bounds and underestimates. The long-lived group showed more naive CD4+ T cells, fewer expanded clones and increased TCR diversity than the aged group, suggesting age selection. The percentage of naive T cells measured by flow cytometry correlated strongly with observed TCR beta diversity. As age increased, observed TCR beta diversity per million T cells dropped in a roughly linear way, and a significant reduction was already evident by age around 41. Because the CMV infection status of the donors was unknown, age-related changes in expanded clonotypes may potentially have been confounded. Because profiling used bulk unsorted PBMCs, naive and antigen-experienced compartments could not be compared conclusively.

As regards this clonotype: Its recognized antigen is unknown. Nothing much larger sits one base from this clone, and base qualities are not available.

The sequencing sample was made of blood. This TCR came from a woman between 18 and 29 years old in good health. This receptor chain uses TRBV2 and TRBJ2-1; a stretch of 8 junction bases matches TRBD2. Here the CDR3 is given as CASSEFLAGYNEQFF. The sequence in DNA is TGTGCCAGCAGTGAGTTTCTAGCGGGCTACAATGAGCAGTTCTTC.